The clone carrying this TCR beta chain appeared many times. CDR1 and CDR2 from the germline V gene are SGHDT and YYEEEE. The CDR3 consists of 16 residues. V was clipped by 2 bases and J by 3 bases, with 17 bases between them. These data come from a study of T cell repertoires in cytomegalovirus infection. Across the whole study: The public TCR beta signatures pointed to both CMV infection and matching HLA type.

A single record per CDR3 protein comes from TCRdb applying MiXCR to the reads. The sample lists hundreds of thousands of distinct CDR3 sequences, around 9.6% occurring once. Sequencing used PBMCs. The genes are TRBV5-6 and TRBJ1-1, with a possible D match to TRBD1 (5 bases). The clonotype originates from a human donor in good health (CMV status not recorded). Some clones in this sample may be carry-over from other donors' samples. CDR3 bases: TGTGCCAGCAGCTTTTTGGTGGGGCTCGTGGACACTGAAGCTTTCTTT. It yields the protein CASSFLVGLVDTEAFF.